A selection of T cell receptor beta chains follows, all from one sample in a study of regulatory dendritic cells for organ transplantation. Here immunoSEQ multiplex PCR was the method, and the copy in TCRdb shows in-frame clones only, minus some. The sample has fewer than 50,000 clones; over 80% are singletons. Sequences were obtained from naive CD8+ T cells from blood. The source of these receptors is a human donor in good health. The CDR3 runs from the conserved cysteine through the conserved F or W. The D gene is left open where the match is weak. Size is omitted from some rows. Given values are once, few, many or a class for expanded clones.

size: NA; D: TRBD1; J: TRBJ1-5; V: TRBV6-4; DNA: TGTGCCAGCAGTGACGGGGGGACAGACAAAATTGGGGATCAGCCCCAGCATTTT; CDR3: CASSDGGTDKIGDQPQHF
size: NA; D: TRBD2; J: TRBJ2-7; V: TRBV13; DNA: TGTGCCAGCAGCACCCGACTAGCGGGGGGCTACGAGCAGTACTTC; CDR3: CASSTRLAGGYEQYF
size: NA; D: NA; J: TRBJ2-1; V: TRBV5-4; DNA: TGTGCCAGCAGCCGCGCTACTCATGGTGGGTATGAGCAGTTCTTC; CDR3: CASSRATHGGYEQFF
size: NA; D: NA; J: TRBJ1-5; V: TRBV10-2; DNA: TGCGCCAGCGGGGGGGGAGGTCAGCCCCAGCATTTT; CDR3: CASGGGGQPQHF
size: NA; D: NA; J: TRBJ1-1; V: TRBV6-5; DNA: TGTGCCAGCAGTTGGGGCACTGAAGCTTTCTTT; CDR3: CASSWGTEAFF
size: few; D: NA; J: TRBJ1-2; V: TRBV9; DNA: TGTGCCAGCAGCGCGGTTGGTTTGCACTATGGCTACACCTTC; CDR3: CASSAVGLHYGYTF
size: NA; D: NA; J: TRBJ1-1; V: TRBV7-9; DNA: TGTGCCAGCAGCGGCTCACGGATTAAAGCTTTCTTT; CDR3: CASSGSRIKAFF
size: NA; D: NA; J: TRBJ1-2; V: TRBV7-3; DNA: TGTGCCAGCAGCTTAACGTTGGGGGTACGTCATCTGGGTGGCTACACCTTC; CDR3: CASSLTLGVRHLGGYTF
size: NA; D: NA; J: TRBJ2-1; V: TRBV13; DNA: TGTGCCAGCAGCTTAGGGTCAGCGAGTGAGCAGTTCTTC; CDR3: CASSLGSASEQFF
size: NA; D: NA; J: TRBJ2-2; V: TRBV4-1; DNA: TGCGCCAGCAGCCAAGAGCAGGGGTGGGAGCTGTTTTTT; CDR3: CASSQEQGWELFF
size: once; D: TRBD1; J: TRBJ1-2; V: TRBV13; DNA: TGTGCCAGCAGCCCGGGGACAGCGCACTATGGCTACACCTTC; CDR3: CASSPGTAHYGYTF
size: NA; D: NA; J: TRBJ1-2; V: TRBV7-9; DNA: TGTGCCAGCAGCCGGCCGGGATCCTATGGCTACACCTTC; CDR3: CASSRPGSYGYTF
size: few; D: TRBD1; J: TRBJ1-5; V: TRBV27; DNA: TGTGCCAGCAGTCCCCGGACAGGGTGGCCCAATCAGCCCCAGCATTTT; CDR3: CASSPRTGWPNQPQHF
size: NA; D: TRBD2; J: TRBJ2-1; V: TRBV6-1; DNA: TGTGCCAGCAGTGAAGCGCTAACTAGCGGCAATGAGCAGTTCTTC; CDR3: CASSEALTSGNEQFF
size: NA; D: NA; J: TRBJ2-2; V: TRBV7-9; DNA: TGTGCCAGCAGCAGCCGGGTCGACACCGGGGAGCTGTTTTTT; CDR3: CASSSRVDTGELFF
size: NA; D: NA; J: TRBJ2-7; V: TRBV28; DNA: TGTGCCAGCAGCTCGGGACACAAATCGGACGAGCAGTACTTC; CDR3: CASSSGHKSDEQYF
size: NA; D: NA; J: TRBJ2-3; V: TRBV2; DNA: TGTGCCGGAAAGACAATCGCTAGCACAGATACGCAGTATTTT; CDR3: CAGKTIASTDTQYF
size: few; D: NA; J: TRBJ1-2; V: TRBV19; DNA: TGTGCCAGTTCGGGCGGAACAATCTATGGCTACACCTTC; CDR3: CASSGGTIYGYTF
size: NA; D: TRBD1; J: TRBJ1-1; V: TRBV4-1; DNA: TGCGCCAGCAGCCAAGATTTTGTCGCAGGGGGTTACACTGAAGCTTTCTTT; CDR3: CASSQDFVAGGYTEAFF
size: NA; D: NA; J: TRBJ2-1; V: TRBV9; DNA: TGTGCCAGCAGCGTAGTCTCGGGTGGCGAGACGGATGAGCAGTTCTTC; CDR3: CASSVVSGGETDEQFF
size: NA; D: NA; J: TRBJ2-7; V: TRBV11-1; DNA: TGTGCCAGCAGCCCGCTGGAGGAATCTTACGAGCAGTACTTC; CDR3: CASSPLEESYEQYF
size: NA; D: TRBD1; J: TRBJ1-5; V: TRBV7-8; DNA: TGTGCCAGCAGCCTTGGACAGGGCGTACAGCCCCAGCATTTT; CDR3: CASSLGQGVQPQHF
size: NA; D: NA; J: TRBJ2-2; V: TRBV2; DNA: TGTGCCCAGCTTCTAGGCGGGATAGGCACCGGGGAGCTGTTTTTT; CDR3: CAQLLGGIGTGELFF
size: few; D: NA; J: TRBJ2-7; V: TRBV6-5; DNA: TGTGCCAGCAGTTTTAGTCCGGATTCCTACGAGCAGTACTTC; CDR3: CASSFSPDSYEQYF
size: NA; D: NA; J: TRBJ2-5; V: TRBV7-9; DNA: TGTGCCAGCAGCAATCAAAAACACAGCAAACACATGGAGACCCAGTACTTC; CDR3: CASSNQKHSKHMETQYF
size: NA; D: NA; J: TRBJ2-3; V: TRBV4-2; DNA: TGTGCCAGCAGCCAAGTCGCCAGCTCAGATACGCAGTATTTT; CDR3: CASSQVASSDTQYF
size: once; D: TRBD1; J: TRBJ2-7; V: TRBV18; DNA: TGTGCCAGCTCATCCACGGACAGGGTCTACTTTTACGAGCAGTACTTC; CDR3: CASSSTDRVYFYEQYF
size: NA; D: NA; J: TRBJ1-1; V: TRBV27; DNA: TGTGCCAGCAGTTTGTCACGGTACACTGAAGCTTTCTTT; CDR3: CASSLSRYTEAFF
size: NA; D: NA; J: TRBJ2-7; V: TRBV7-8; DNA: TGTGCCAGCAGCTTAGATCCCGATTTCTACGAGCAGTACTTC; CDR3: CASSLDPDFYEQYF
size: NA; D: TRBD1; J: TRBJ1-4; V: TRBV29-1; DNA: TGCAGCGTTGGGAGGGACAGGAATGAAAAACTGTTTTTT; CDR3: CSVGRDRNEKLFF
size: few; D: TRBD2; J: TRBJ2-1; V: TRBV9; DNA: TGTGCCAGCAGCATCGGGACTAGCGATTACAATGAGCAGTTCTTC; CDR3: CASSIGTSDYNEQFF
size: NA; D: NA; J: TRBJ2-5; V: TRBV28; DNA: TGTGCCAGCACCGATAACGTCCTAGCGAGTCAAGAGACCCAGTACTTC; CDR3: CASTDNVLASQETQYF
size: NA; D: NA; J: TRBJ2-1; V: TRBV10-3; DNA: TGTGCCATCAGTGACTCAGCTCATGAGCAGTTCTTC; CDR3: CAISDSAHEQFF
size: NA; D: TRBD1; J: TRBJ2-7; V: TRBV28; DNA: TGTGCCAGCAGTGTGGACAGGGGATCCTACGAGCAGTACTTC; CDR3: CASSVDRGSYEQYF
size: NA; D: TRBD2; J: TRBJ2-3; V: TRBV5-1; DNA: TGCGCCAGCAGCTTGCGGCCGCGGGAGGAACGAGATACGCAGTATTTT; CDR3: CASSLRPREERDTQYF
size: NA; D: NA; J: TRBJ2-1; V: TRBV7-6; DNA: TGTGCCAGCAGCGCAGGGGAGTCGACCTACAATGAGCAGTTCTTC; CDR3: CASSAGESTYNEQFF
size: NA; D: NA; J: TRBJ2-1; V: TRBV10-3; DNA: TGTGCCATCAGCATTTACAATGAGCAGTTCTTC; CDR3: CAISIYNEQFF
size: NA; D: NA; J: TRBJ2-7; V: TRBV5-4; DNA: TGTGCCAGCAGACCAGGGGGGTCCGCCTACGAGCAGTACTTC; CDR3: CASRPGGSAYEQYF
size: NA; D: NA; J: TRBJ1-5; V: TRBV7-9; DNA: TGTGCCAGCAGCTTTAAGACCAAAGGGCCGCAGGAGCATTTT; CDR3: CASSFKTKGPQEHF
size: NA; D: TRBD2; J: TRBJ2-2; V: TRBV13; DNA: TGTGCCAGCAGCTCCCGACTAGCGGGAGCACTCGGGGAGCTGTTTTTT; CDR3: CASSSRLAGALGELFF
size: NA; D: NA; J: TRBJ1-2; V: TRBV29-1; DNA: TGCAGCGTTGAAGACCGTGCAGGGACGGGCTACACCTTC; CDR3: CSVEDRAGTGYTF